This T cell receptor (beta chain) emerged from a study of blood T cell repertoires in COVID-19. Study information: Acute and convalescent COVID-19 specimens originated in the United States, Italy and Spain.

This clone was seen a single time. Methods used by the authors: Amplification of reference gene primers was used by the study to estimate nucleated cell counts. The protocol was immunoSEQ multiplex PCR, while the TCRdb copy is restricted to in-frame clones and leaves out a portion. That table supplies the V and J calls and clone size; D and trimming were determined from the DNA. This sample has about 210,000 clones, with about 90% found just once. This CDR3 contains 10 residues. Germline CDR1 DFQATT, CDR2 SNEGSKA (reference sequence). V lost 8 bases, J lost 5 bases, and 9 bases lay in between. This sequence joins TRBV20-1 and TRBJ1-2; TRBD1 might be the D (6 bases). This receptor was taken from a man aged 18 to 30 with active or convalescent COVID-19. Sequencing was done on a sample of peripheral blood. The chain's CDR3 is CSTGHYGYTF. The DNA for the CDR3 is TGCAGTACGGGACATTATGGCTACACCTTC.